What follows is one T cell receptor beta chain and its context. The specificity of this receptor is unknown. Per-base quality was not reported, and no clone a single base away is much larger than it. The immunoSEQ Assay, a bias-controlled multiplex PCR, was used to amplify TCRbeta CDR3 regions from genomic DNA. As for the original processing: The number of nucleated cells in each sample was estimated from the amplification of reference gene primers within the assay. Sequence reads were collapsed and filtered to measure the absolute abundance of every unique TCRbeta CDR3 rearrangement. For each sample, productive Simpson clonality was calculated as the square root of Simpson's diversity index over productive rearrangements. TCRdb obtained this table from immuneACCESS and retained in-frame rearrangements with V and J assigned. These tables miss some clones; where compared with another copy, unresolved V genes account for less than half of the shortfall, and the remainder is unexplained. From that table come the V and J calls and clone size; the DNA was used to work out D and trimming. In all, the sample holds about 110,000 clones, and around 90% of those were seen once. 1.1% of the sample belongs to the ten largest clones.

These data come from a study of blood T cell repertoires in COVID-19 (dated by TCRdb to about 2020). Describing the broader study: Samples covering the acute and convalescent phases of COVID-19 were provided by collaborators in the United States, Italy and Spain. The sample metadata nearly always contained a de-identified subject ID, COVID-19 status, age in years and sex. Samples came from the ongoing ImmuneRACE study (first 160 participants) plus 1,254 subjects from 6 global collaborators. Where HLA class I and class II types were available, the types were taken from metadata supplied by the sample provider, not from assay-based typing. Subjects who had been exposed to COVID-19, were actively infected with it, or had recovered from it provided the deeply sampled blood TCRbeta repertoires that made up the dataset. The prospective study material was composed of cDNA or gDNA derived from T cells, B-cell-depleted T cells, or PBMCs. A freely available public database, intended as a resource for researchers studying the immune response to SARS-CoV-2, is where the repertoires were released. The study at large found these results: The quantity of clinical and demographic metadata differed by source and by participant and was supplied without curation.

V is pared back by 6 bases and J by 7 bases, with 15 bases lying between the germline termini. Measured from the cysteine to the phenylalanine, the CDR3 is 14 residues long. Just CDR3 DNA is preserved here, 42 bases in frame from base 1. CDR1 and CDR2, looked up from the germline V gene (reference sequence), are LNHDA and SQIVND. Each collaborating institution followed its own protocols to collect whole blood in K2EDTA tubes. For TCRbeta analysis, collaborators shipped samples as frozen whole blood, isolated PBMCs, or DNA extracted from either of those sample types. The receptor comes from a human donor in a cohort sampled during active COVID-19. The chain joins TRBV19 to TRBJ2-2, and perhaps TRBD1 as D gene, on 5 matching bases. The sample comprised peripheral blood. The DNA sequence follows: TGTGCCAGTAGGGAAAGGGGAATAGGCGGGGAGCTGTTTTTT. It specifies CASRERGIGGELFF. Beyond the CDR3, the reference TRBV19 and TRBJ2-2 genes provide the residues; the full variable domain reads: DGGITQSPKYLFRKEGQNVTLSCEQNLNHDAMYWYRQDPGQGLRLIYYSQIVNDFQKGDIAEGYSVSREKKESFPLTVTSAQKNPTAFYLCASRERGIGGELFFGEGSRLTVL.